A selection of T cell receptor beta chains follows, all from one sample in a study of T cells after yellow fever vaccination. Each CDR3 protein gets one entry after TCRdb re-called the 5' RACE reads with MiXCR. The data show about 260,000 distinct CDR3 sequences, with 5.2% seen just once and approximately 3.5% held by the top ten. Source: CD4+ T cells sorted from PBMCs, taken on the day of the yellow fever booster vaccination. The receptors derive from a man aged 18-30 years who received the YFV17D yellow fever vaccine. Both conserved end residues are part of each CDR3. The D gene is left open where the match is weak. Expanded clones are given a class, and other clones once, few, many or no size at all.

TGTGCCAGTAGTTCCCGCGGGAGGCACGGAAACACCATATATTTT	CASSSRGRHGNTIYF	.	few	TRBV19	TRBJ1-3
TGTGCCAGCAGCACGTACCCCCCGTCCCAGTACTTC	CASSTYPPSQYF	.	many	TRBV5-5	TRBJ2-5
TGTGCCAGCAGCTTCGGCGGGGGCGGTCGGGAGACCCAGTACTTC	CASSFGGGGRETQYF	.	few	TRBV5-4	TRBJ2-5
TGCAGTGCTAGAGACAACTACGATGAGCAGTTCTTC	CSARDNYDEQFF	.	.	TRBV20-1	TRBJ2-1
TGCAGCGTTGAATTTCCCTCAGAGACCCAGTACTTC	CSVEFPSETQYF	.	many	TRBV29-1	TRBJ2-5
TGTGCCACCAGCAGAGCCGGGACAGCGATTAACTATGGCTACACCTTC	CATSRAGTAINYGYTF	TRBD1	few	TRBV15	TRBJ1-2
TGCAGCGTTTCGGAGAGCTCCTATAATTCACCCCTCCACTTT	CSVSESSYNSPLHF	.	.	TRBV29-1	TRBJ1-6
TGTGCCAGCAGCTTACAGGGGGTGAACGACTATGGCTACACCTTC	CASSLQGVNDYGYTF	TRBD1	many	TRBV11-2	TRBJ1-2
TGTGCCTGGAGTAAGGACCAATTAATTTACGAGCAGTACTTC	CAWSKDQLIYEQYF	.	.	TRBV30	TRBJ2-7
TGTGCCAGCAGACCATATTGGGGACAGGACCAAGAGACCCAGTACTTC	CASRPYWGQDQETQYF	TRBD1	many	TRBV27	TRBJ2-5
TGTGCCAGCAGTTACGCGGGGAGGACAGGCAAGAACACTGAAGCTTTCTTT	CASSYAGRTGKNTEAFF	TRBD1	many	TRBV6-5	TRBJ1-1
TGCAGTGCCCCGATTTGGACCGCCGCCGGGACCCAGTACTTC	CSAPIWTAAGTQYF	.	many	TRBV20-1	TRBJ2-5
TGTGCCAGCTCCTCCCAGGGACTGAACACTGAAGCTTTCTTT	CASSSQGLNTEAFF	.	many	TRBV18	TRBJ1-1
TGCGCCAGCAGCGGGACAGCTAATGAAAAACTGTTTTTT	CASSGTANEKLFF	TRBD1	many	TRBV2	TRBJ1-4
TGTGCCAGCAGCCGAGACAGGGGTTCTCATCAGCCCCAGCATTTT	CASSRDRGSHQPQHF	TRBD1	.	TRBV4-2	TRBJ1-5
TGTGCCAGCAGCTCCCGGGCTACTGGGGAGACCCAGTACTTC	CASSSRATGETQYF	.	.	TRBV11-3	TRBJ2-5
TGTGCCAGCAGCCGACCAGGCCGGGAAGGGAGCACTGAAGCTTTCTTT	CASSRPGREGSTEAFF	.	few	TRBV14	TRBJ1-1
TGCGCCAGCGCCCGGGAGCTAGCCAAAAACATTCAGTACTTC	CASARELAKNIQYF	.	.	TRBV23-1	TRBJ2-4
TGTGCCAGCACGGGGGTGAACTATGGCTACACCTTC	CASTGVNYGYTF	.	few	TRBV6-5	TRBJ1-2
TGTGCCAGCAGCAGGGACCTCAACGTCCTGACTTTC	CASSRDLNVLTF	.	.	TRBV7-2	TRBJ2-6
TGTGCCAGCAGCTTAGTTTATGAGACCCAGTACTTC	CASSLVYETQYF	.	few	TRBV7-6	TRBJ2-5
TGTGCCAGCAGTTTACTTTTTCGTCACGGACTAGCGGGGGCACCCCTAGCCAAAAACATTCAGTACTTC	CASSLLFRHGLAGAPLAKNIQYF	TRBD2	many	TRBV12-3/TRBV12-4	TRBJ2-4
TGCAGTGCAGAGACGGGCTACGAGCAGTACTTC	CSAETGYEQYF	.	.	TRBV20-1	TRBJ2-7
TGCAGTGCTAGAGATCCCAGAAGCACAGATACGCAGTATTTT	CSARDPRSTDTQYF	.	few	TRBV20-1	TRBJ2-3
TGTGCCAGCAGCTCAGGACAGGTGAACTATCAGCCCCAGCATTTT	CASSSGQVNYQPQHF	TRBD1	many	TRBV6-1	TRBJ1-5
TGCAGCGTGGGCGACTTCGCTTCCTACAATGAGCAGTTCTTC	CSVGDFASYNEQFF	.	many	TRBV29-1	TRBJ2-1
TGTGCCAGCAGTTACCGCGGGACTACCGGGGAGACCCAGTACTTC	CASSYRGTTGETQYF	TRBD2	.	TRBV6-5	TRBJ2-5
TGTGCCAGCAGTTTCAGCGCAGGGAGGGGCAGCAATCAGCCCCAGCATTTT	CASSFSAGRGSNQPQHF	.	many	TRBV12-3/TRBV12-4	TRBJ1-5
TGCGCCAGCAGCTTCCTCACCGAGACAGGGAACGAGCAGTTCTTC	CASSFLTETGNEQFF	TRBD1	few	TRBV5-1	TRBJ2-1
TGTGCCAGCAGCCACGGGCGAAACAGGAATGAAAAACTGTTTTTT	CASSHGRNRNEKLFF	.	.	TRBV6-5	TRBJ1-4
TGTGCCAGCTCACGGTATGGTGGTAGCGGGGACAATGAGCAGTTCTTC	CASSRYGGSGDNEQFF	TRBD2	few	TRBV18	TRBJ2-1
TGTGCCAGCAGCCAAGGCTCGGCCCGAAGCGGGGACACAGATACGCAGTATTTT	CASSQGSARSGDTDTQYF	TRBD2	.	TRBV4-2	TRBJ2-3
TGTGCCAGCAGACTGGTCACAGGGAACACCGGGGAGCTGTTTTTT	CASRLVTGNTGELFF	.	few	TRBV7-2	TRBJ2-2
TGTGCCAGCAACCAACCCGGGCGGGGGCCCCCAGAGACCCAGTACTTC	CASNQPGRGPPETQYF	.	.	TRBV7-9	TRBJ2-5
TGTGCCACCAGGGCCAGGGGGCCTGACACCGGGGAGCTGTTTTTT	CATRARGPDTGELFF	TRBD1	.	TRBV24-1	TRBJ2-2
TGTGCCAGCAGTGTGGAGCTAACTGAAGCTTTCTTT	CASSVELTEAFF	.	.	TRBV2	TRBJ1-1
TGCAGTGCTAGAGATAATAGCGGGGGTTCCTACGAGCAGTACTTC	CSARDNSGGSYEQYF	TRBD2	.	TRBV20-1	TRBJ2-7
TGCGCCAGCAGCCCCGGGACCATAGATGGCTACACCTTC	CASSPGTIDGYTF	.	.	TRBV5-1	TRBJ1-2
TGTGCCAGCAAGGACAGGGGGTTCTCTGGAAACACCATATATTTT	CASKDRGFSGNTIYF	TRBD1	.	TRBV3-1	TRBJ1-3
TGCAGCGTTGAAGTTTTCCAAAATGAAAAACTGTTTTTT	CSVEVFQNEKLFF	.	.	TRBV29-1	TRBJ1-4
TGCGCCAGCAGCCAAGAGCCGACGGTAGGCACTGAAGCTTTCTTT	CASSQEPTVGTEAFF	.	few	TRBV4-3	TRBJ1-1
TGTGCCAGCAGCCCAGGCAATAGTGGGACCGGGGAGCTGTTTTTT	CASSPGNSGTGELFF	.	.	TRBV7-2	TRBJ2-2
TGCAGTGCTACCGGGACTAGCGGGGGGCACACAGATACGCAGTATTTT	CSATGTSGGHTDTQYF	TRBD2	few	TRBV20-1	TRBJ2-3
TGTGCCAGCAGGAGGACAGGGCTGGACACTGAAGCTTTCTTT	CASRRTGLDTEAFF	TRBD1	few	TRBV12-3/TRBV12-4	TRBJ1-1
TGCAGCGTTGAAGGTGTGGATACGCAGTATTTT	CSVEGVDTQYF	.	many	TRBV29-1	TRBJ2-3
TGTGCCAGCAGCTTAATGGGACAGGACACAGATACGCAGTATTTT	CASSLMGQDTDTQYF	TRBD1	.	TRBV7-9	TRBJ2-3
TGTGCCAGTAGTGTGGCCGGGACGGAACTCTACGAGCAGTACTTC	CASSVAGTELYEQYF	.	.	TRBV19	TRBJ2-7
TGTGCCAGCACCAGGGGATTGGGGGCCAAAAACATTCAGTACTTC	CASTRGLGAKNIQYF	.	many	TRBV12-3/TRBV12-4	TRBJ2-4